The source of this T cell receptor beta chain is a study of identical twins. Donors uniformly comprised healthy Caucasians. The CDR3 sequence is 13 residues long. Germline assignment: CDR1 SQVTM and CDR2 ANQGSEA. V trimming: 8 bases; J trimming: 5 bases; junction bases outside the gene matches: 7. TCRdb called the 5' RACE reads again in MiXCR, with one record for every CDR3 protein. The sample lists fewer than 900,000 distinct CDR3 sequences; roughly 18% were seen once. This sample was also put to use in a study of T cells expressing NK-cell markers. In that study: The authors sequenced eight donors, of whom seven were HCMV-seropositive and one was seronegative. These clonotypes, the leaders elsewhere, also led the CD3+CD56-NKG2C+ fraction in four donors.

The sample was PBMCs. The gene calls are TRBV29-1 and TRBJ2-1, with TRBD1 matching over 9 bases. The receptor was isolated from a woman aged 18-29 years in good health. The chain's CDR3 is CSSRDRDDNEQFF. DNA for the CDR3: TGCAGCTCCCGGGACAGGGATGACAATGAGCAGTTCTTC.